This T cell receptor (beta chain) stems from a study of regulatory T cells in long-lasting Graves disease. This clonotype was counted a few times. The CDR3 runs to 16 residues. Trimming removed 6 bases from V and 0 bases from J, with 18 bases in between. Germline loops: CDR1 MNHEY, CDR2 SMNVEV (reference sequence). Investigators prepared the TCR beta libraries by applying iRepertoire HTBI primers and Arm-PCR of CDR3 regions. TCRdb independently ran MiXCR on the multiplex PCR reads; one entry per CDR3 protein. The sample lists 530,000 or so distinct CDR3 sequences; about 16% were seen once. Time point given: newly diagnosed GD, antithyroid drugs for less than 3 months. The authors made the TCR library using RNA they extracted from PBMCs. The patients were drawn from one endocrinology department in Xi'an, China. The sample also formed part of further work on T cells in Graves' hyperthyroidism and ophthalmopathy.

This material consisted of peripheral blood mononuclear cells (PBMCs), taken at new diagnosis, from a patient treated with antithyroid drugs. The V and J genes are TRBV27 and TRBJ2-7; tentative D call: TRBD2 (5 bases). The TCR sequence derives from a man aged 18 to 35 with Graves disease. CDR3 amino acids: CASSRGLGIGSYEQYF. CDR3 in DNA: TGTGCCAGCAGCCGCGGTCTCGGGATCGGCTCCTACGAGCAGTACTTC.